These 9 T cell receptor beta chains originate from one sample sequenced in a study of beta chain features in type 1 diabetes. All of the isolated RNA was reverse transcribed, so expressed TCRB transcripts were sequenced. The assay was immunoSEQ multiplex PCR, and TCRdb's table has in-frame clones only and misses some. The sample contains 140,000 to 150,000 clones, 10% of which appear only once. Sequencing was carried out using naive CD4+ T cells from blood. These receptors were obtained from a young man in good health.

This rearrangement joins TRBV2 to TRBJ2-3; TRBD1 agrees at 8 bases. The trim removed 6 bases at V and 2 bases at J, leaving 4 bases unmatched. The CDR3 consists of 14 residues. The germline gives CDR1 SNHLY, CDR2 FYNNEI. The CDR3 DNA sequence: TGTGCCAGCAGCGAGGGACAGGTCACAGATACGCAGTATTTT. Its protein product is CASSEGQVTDTQYF.

This chain connects TRBV19 to TRBJ1-1; D not certain. Germline V gene sequence: CDR1 LNHDA, CDR2 SQIVND (reference sequence). This CDR3 region has 14 residues. Trimming shortened V by 4 bases and J by 5 bases, and 14 bases separated the two germline ends. The CDR3 DNA sequence: TGTGCCAGTAGTAGTAAGGGAGGCGGAACTGAAGCTTTCTTT. It is translated as CASSSKGGGTEAFF.

This clone was seen only a few times. V gene TRBV6-5 combines with J gene TRBJ1-5, with D unclear. Deletions cut 6 bases from V and 5 bases from J, with 14 bases between. The CDR3 sequence is 14 residues long. In germline, CDR1 is MNHEY, CDR2 SVGAGI. The CDR3 is CASSWGGSDQPQHF. The DNA for the CDR3 is TGTGCCAGCAGCTGGGGAGGCAGCGATCAGCCCCAGCATTTT.

This clone came up a few times. CDR3 sequence: CASSFGTGENTGELFF. As DNA, the CDR3 is TGTGCCAGCAGCTTCGGGACAGGGGAGAACACCGGGGAGCTGTTTTTT. This sequence joins TRBV7-9 and TRBJ2-2, with 10 bases aligning to TRBD1. CDR1 and CDR2 (germline): SEHNR, FQNEAQ (reference sequence). The CDR3 totals 16 residues. V lost 3 bases, J lost 1 base, and 2 bases stayed unmatched.

This clone occurred a few times. The CDR3 nucleotides are TGTGCCAGTAGTACTGACAGGGTTGGCAATCAGCCCCAGCATTTT. It is translated as CASSTDRVGNQPQHF. The rearrangement uses TRBV19 and TRBJ1-5; 7 bases fit TRBD1. V gave up 4 bases and J gave up 2 bases; unmatched junction bases: 5. CDR1 LNHDA and CDR2 SQIVND come from the germline V gene (reference sequence). CDR3 length: 15 residues.

This clone was counted at least ten times. This sequence joins TRBV19 and TRBJ1-1, with 9 positions matching TRBD1. J lost 6 bases, V lost 3 bases, and 8 bases had no gene match. CDR1 LNHDA and CDR2 SQIVND come from the germline V gene (reference sequence). The CDR3 has 15 residues. The CDR3 sequence: CASSIRDREDPEAFF. The CDR3 DNA sequence: TGTGCCAGTAGTATCCGGGACAGGGAGGATCCTGAAGCTTTCTTT. The whole variable domain, remainder taken from reference TRBV19 and TRBJ1-1, is DGGITQSPKYLFRKEGQNVTLSCEQNLNHDAMYWYRQDPGQGLRLIYYSQIVNDFQKGDIAEGYSVSREKKESFPLTVTSAQKNPTAFYLCASSIRDREDPEAFFGQGTRLTVV.

The chain joins TRBV4-2 to TRBJ2-3; TRBD2 matches 10 bases. This CDR3 is built from 16 residues. V lost 0 bases and J lost 4; bases outside the gene matches: 4. CDR1 and CDR2 from the germline V gene are LGHNA and YNFKEQ. The CDR3 is CASSQEGAGGPDTQYF. DNA for the CDR3: TGTGCCAGCAGCCAAGAGGGAGCGGGGGGGCCAGATACGCAGTATTTT.

This clone has more than one count but fewer than ten. CDR3 DNA sequence: TGTGCCAGCACCATTAACAGGGGGCGGGAGACCCAGTACTTC. Its translation: CASTINRGRETQYF. V usage is TRBV7-8 and J usage is TRBJ2-5, with 9 positions matching TRBD1. The CDR3 length is 14 residues. The V gene end was trimmed by 7 bases and the J gene end by 5 bases; junction bases not matched to a gene: 8. CDR1 is SGHVS and CDR2 is FQNEAQ in the germline V gene.

The table lists this clone with many counts. The chain links TRBV7-2 to TRBJ2-1, with D maybe TRBD1 (6 bases). Germline lookup yields CDR1 SGHTA and CDR2 FQGNSA. V shed 5 bases and J shed 9 bases, with 14 bases lying between them. CDR3 size: 13 residues. CDR3 sequence (DNA): TGTGCCAGCAGCCCGACAGGCGCAAGTGAGCAGTTCTTC. It translates to CASSPTGASEQFF.